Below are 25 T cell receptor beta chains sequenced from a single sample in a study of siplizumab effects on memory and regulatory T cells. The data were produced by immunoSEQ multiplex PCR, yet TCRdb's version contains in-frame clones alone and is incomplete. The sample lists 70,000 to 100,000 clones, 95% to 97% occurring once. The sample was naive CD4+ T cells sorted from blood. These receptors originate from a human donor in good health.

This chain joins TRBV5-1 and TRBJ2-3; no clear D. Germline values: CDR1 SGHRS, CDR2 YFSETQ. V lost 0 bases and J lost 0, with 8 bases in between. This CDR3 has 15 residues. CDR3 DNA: TGCGCCAGCAGCTTGGGGGCAGCTAGCACAGATACGCAGTATTTT. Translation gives CASSLGAASTDTQYF.

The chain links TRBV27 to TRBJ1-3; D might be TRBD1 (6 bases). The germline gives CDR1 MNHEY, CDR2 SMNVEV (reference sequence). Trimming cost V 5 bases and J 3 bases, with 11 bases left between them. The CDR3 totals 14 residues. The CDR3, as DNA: TGTGCCAGCAGTGCGGGGGCGGGTGGAAACACCATATATTTT. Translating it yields CASSAGAGGNTIYF.

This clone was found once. The CDR3 loop is CAISRDRGEKLFF. CDR3 sequence (DNA): TGTGCCATCAGCAGGGACAGGGGTGAAAAACTGTTTTTT. V gene TRBV10-3 combines with J gene TRBJ1-4; 10 positions agree with TRBD1. Trimming at V came to 6 bases and at J to 7 bases, leaving 2 bases not matched to a gene. CDR1 is ENHRY and CDR2 is SYGVKD in the germline V gene. The CDR3 consists of 13 residues.

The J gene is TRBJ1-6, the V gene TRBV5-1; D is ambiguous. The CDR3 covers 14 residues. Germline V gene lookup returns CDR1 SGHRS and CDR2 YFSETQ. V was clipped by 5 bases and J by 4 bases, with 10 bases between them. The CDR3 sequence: CASSTQDYNSPLHF. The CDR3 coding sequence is TGCGCCAGCAGTACCCAGGATTATAATTCACCCCTCCACTTT.

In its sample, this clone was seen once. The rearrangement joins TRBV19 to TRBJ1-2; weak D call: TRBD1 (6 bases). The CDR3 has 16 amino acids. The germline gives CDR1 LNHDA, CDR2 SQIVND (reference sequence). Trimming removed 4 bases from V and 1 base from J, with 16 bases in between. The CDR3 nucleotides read TGTGCCAGTAGTACGAAGCAGGGGCAAAGTAACTATGGCTACACCTTC. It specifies CASSTKQGQSNYGYTF.

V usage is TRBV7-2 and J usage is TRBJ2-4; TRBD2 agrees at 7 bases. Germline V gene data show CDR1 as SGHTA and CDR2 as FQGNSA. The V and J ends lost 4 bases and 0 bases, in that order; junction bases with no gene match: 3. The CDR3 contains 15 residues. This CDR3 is CASSSWGGAKNIQYF. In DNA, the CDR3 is TGTGCCAGCAGCTCATGGGGGGGAGCCAAAAACATTCAGTACTTC.

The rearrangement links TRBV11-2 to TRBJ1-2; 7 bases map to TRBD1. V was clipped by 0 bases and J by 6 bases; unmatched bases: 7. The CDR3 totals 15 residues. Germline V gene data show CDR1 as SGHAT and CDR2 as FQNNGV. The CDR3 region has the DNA TGTGCCAGCAGCTTAGATTACACAGGGGTCGATGGCTACACCTTC. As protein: CASSLDYTGVDGYTF.

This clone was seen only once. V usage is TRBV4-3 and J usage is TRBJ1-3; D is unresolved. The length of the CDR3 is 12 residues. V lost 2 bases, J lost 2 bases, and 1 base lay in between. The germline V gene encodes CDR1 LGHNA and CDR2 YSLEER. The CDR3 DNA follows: TGCGCCAGCAGCCAAACTGGAAACACCATATATTTT. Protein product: CASSQTGNTIYF.

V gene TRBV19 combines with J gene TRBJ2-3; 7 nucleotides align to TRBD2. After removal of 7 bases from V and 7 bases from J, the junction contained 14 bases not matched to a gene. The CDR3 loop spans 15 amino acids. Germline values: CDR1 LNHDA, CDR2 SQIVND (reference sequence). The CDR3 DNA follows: TGTGCCAGTACCCTTAGCGGGTCCCCCATTTATACGCAGTATTTT. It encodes CASTLSGSPIYTQYF.

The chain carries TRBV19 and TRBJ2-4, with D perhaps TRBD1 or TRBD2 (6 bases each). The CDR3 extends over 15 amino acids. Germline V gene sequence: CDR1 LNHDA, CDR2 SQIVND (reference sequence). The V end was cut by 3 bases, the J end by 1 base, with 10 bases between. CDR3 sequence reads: CASSIGGPAKNIQYF. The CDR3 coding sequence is TGTGCCAGTAGTATTGGGGGGCCGGCCAAAAACATTCAGTACTTC.

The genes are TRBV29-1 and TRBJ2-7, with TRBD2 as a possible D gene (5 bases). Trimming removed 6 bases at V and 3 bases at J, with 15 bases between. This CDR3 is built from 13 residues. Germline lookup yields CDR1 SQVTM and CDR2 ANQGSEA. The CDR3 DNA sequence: TGCAGCGTGATGACGCCGGGGAGCTACGAGCAGTACTTC. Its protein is CSVMTPGSYEQYF.

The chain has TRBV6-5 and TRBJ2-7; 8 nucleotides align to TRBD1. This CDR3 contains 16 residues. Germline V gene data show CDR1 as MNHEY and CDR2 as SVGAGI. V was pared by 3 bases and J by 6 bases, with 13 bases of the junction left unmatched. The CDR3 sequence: CASSYGGIGTGSEQYF. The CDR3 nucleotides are TGTGCCAGCAGTTATGGTGGGATCGGGACAGGATCCGAGCAGTACTTC.

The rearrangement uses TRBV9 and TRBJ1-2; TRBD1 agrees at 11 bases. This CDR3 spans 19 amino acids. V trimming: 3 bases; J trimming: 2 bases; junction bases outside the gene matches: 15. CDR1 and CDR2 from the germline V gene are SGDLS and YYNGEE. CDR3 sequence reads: CASSEGPGQGALPNYGYTF. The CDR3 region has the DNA TGTGCCAGCAGCGAGGGGCCCGGACAGGGGGCGCTTCCAAACTATGGCTACACCTTC.

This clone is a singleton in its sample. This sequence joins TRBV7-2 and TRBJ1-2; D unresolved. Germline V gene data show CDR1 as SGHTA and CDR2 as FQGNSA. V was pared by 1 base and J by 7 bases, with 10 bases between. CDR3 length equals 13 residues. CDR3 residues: CASSLEGGSGYTF. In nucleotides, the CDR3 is TGTGCCAGCAGCTTAGAAGGAGGGTCTGGCTACACCTTC.

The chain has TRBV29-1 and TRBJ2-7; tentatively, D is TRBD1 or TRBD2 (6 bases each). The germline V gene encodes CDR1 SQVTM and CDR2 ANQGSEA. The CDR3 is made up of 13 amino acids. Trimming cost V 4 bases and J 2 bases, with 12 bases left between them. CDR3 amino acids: CSVGGAPPYEQYF. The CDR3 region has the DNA TGCAGCGTTGGGGGGGCCCCGCCCTACGAGCAGTACTTC.

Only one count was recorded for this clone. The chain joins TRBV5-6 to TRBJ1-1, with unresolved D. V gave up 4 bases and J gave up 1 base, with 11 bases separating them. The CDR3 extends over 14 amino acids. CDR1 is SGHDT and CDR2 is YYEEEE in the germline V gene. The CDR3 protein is CASSGDGGNTEAFF. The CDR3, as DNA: TGTGCCAGCAGCGGTGACGGCGGGAACACTGAAGCTTTCTTT.

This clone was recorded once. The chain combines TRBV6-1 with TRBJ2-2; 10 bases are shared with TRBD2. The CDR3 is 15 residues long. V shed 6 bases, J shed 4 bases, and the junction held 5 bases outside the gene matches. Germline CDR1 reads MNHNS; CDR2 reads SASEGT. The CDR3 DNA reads TGTGCCAGCAGAGAATTAGCGGGGGGCACCGGGGAGCTGTTTTTT. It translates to CASRELAGGTGELFF.

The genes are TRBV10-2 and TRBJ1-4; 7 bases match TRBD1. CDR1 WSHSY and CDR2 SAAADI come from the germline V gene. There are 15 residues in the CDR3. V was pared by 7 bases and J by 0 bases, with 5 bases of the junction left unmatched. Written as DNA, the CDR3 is TGCGCCAGCATGAGGGACAGCGCAACTAATGAAAAACTGTTTTTT. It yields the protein CASMRDSATNEKLFF.

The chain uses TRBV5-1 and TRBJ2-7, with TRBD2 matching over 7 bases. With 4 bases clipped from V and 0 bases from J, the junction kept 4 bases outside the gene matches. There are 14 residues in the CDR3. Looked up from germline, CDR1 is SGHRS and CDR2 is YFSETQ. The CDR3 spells CASSPLALSYEQYF. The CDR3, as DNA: TGCGCCAGCAGCCCACTAGCGCTCTCCTACGAGCAGTACTTC.

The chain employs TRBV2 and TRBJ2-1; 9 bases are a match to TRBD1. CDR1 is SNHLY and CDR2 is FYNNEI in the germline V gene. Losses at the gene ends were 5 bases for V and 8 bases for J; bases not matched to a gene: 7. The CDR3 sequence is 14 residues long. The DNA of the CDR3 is TGTGCCAGCAGTCTGGACAGGGGAAAAGATGAGCAGTTCTTC. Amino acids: CASSLDRGKDEQFF.

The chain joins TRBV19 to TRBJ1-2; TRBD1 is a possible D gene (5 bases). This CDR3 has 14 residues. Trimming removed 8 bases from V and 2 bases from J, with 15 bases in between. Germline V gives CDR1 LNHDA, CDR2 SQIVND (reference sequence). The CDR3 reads CASRVPRGNYGYTF. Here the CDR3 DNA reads TGTGCCAGTCGGGTCCCCCGGGGCAACTATGGCTACACCTTC. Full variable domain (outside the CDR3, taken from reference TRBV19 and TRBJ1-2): DGGITQSPKYLFRKEGQNVTLSCEQNLNHDAMYWYRQDPGQGLRLIYYSQIVNDFQKGDIAEGYSVSREKKESFPLTVTSAQKNPTAFYLCASRVPRGNYGYTFGSGTRLTVV.

This CDR3 is CASSYPPGQGGTF. The CDR3 bases are TGTGCCAGCAGTTACCCTCCGGGACAGGGTGGCACCTTC. The genes are TRBV6-5 and TRBJ1-2; 9 nucleotides match TRBD1. The CDR3 has 13 residues. The germline V gene has CDR1 MNHEY and CDR2 SVGAGI. J lost 13 bases, V lost 2 bases, and 8 bases had no gene match.

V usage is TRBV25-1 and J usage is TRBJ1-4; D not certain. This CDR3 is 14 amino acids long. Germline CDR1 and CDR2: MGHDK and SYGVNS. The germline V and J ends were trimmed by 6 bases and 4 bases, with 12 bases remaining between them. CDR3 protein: CASSGLQFNEKLFF. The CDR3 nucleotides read TGTGCCAGCAGCGGTTTACAGTTTAATGAAAAACTGTTTTTT. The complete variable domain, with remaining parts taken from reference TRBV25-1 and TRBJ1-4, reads EADIYQTPRYLVIGTGKKITLECSQTMGHDKMYWYQQDPGMELHLIHYSYGVNSTEKGDLSSESTVSRIRTEHFPLTLESARPSHTSQYLCASSGLQFNEKLFFGSGTQLSVL.

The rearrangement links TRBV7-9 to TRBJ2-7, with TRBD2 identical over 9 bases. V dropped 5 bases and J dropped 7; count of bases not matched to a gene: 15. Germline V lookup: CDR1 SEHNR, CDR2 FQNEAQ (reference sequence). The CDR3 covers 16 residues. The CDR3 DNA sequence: TGTGCCAGCAGCCCCCATGGGAAGCGGGGGGCAGGGGAGCAGTACTTC. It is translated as CASSPHGKRGAGEQYF.

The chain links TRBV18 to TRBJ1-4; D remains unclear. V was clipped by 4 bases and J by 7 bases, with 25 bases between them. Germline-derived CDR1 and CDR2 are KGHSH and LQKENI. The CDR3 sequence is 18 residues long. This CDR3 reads CASSLVIAAPGGGEKLFF. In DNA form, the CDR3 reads TGTGCCAGCTCACTAGTAATTGCAGCGCCGGGTGGAGGTGAAAAACTGTTTTTT.